These 17 T cell receptor beta chains were all obtained from the same sample, sequenced in a study of shared clonotypes between healthy human individuals. Profiling relied on immunoSEQ multiplex PCR, and the TCRdb table lists in-frame clones only, not all of them. The sample consists of 2 million to 2.5 million clones, roughly 90% of them appearing once. Sequenced: naive CD4+ T cells from PBMCs. Subset: CD45RA+ positively selected. The receptors derive from a man between 18 and 35 years old in good health. Some clones in this sample may be carry-over from other donors' samples.

This clone was observed a few times. The chain joins TRBV28 to TRBJ1-5; D uncertain. The CDR3 runs to 16 residues. Deletions cut 1 base from V and 4 bases from J, with 14 bases between. Germline CDR1 reads MDHEN; CDR2 reads SYDVKM. The CDR3 loop is CASSLFWRPTNQPQHF. The CDR3 DNA reads TGTGCCAGCAGTTTATTCTGGCGGCCAACTAATCAGCCCCAGCATTTT.

This sequence joins TRBV4-1 and TRBJ2-3; 7 nucleotides agree with TRBD1. Germline V lookup: CDR1 MGHRA, CDR2 YSYEKL. J lost 0 bases, V lost 1 base, and 10 bases had no gene match. This CDR3 is 18 amino acids long. The CDR3 coding sequence is TGCGCCAGCAGCCAAGGAACAGGGGTTCGCTTTAGCACAGATACGCAGTATTTT. Protein: CASSQGTGVRFSTDTQYF.

The chain combines TRBV2 with TRBJ1-4; D may be TRBD1 (5 bases). Germline CDR1 and CDR2: SNHLY and FYNNEI. Trimming took 6 bases from V and 6 from J, leaving 14 bases between them. The CDR3 totals 14 residues. The CDR3 protein is CASRPTVGDEKLFF. DNA for the CDR3: TGTGCCAGCAGGCCGACAGTCGGCGATGAAAAACTGTTTTTT.

Turning to this clone: The identical CDR3 is also encoded by other nucleotide sequences in the sample. The chain recombines TRBV7-2 with TRBJ1-5; 7 nucleotides match TRBD1. Per the germline V gene, CDR1 is SGHTA and CDR2 is FQGNSA. V gave up 3 bases and J gave up 0 bases; unmatched junction bases: 2. The CDR3 length is 15 residues. CDR3 in amino acids: CASSLTGTSNQPQHF. The CDR3 DNA reads as TGTGCCAGCAGCTTGACAGGGACTAGCAATCAGCCCCAGCATTTT. Full variable domain (rest looked up from reference TRBV7-2 and TRBJ1-5): GAGVSQSPSNKVTEKGKDVELRCDPISGHTALYWYRQSLGQGLEFLIYFQGNSAPDKSGLPSDRFSAERTGGSVSTLTIQRTQQEDSAVYLCASSLTGTSNQPQHFGDGTRLSIL.

The chain recombines TRBV9 with TRBJ2-5; 9 bases agree with TRBD2. V lost 7 bases to trimming and J lost 0 bases; unmatched junction nucleotides: 7. Germline V gene sequence: CDR1 SGDLS, CDR2 YYNGEE. CDR3 length: 15 amino acids. In DNA, the CDR3 is TGTGCCAGCGGAGCGGGGGGCAGCTACCAAGAGACCCAGTACTTC. Translation gives CASGAGGSYQETQYF.

In this sample, this clone turned up once. In the same sample, other DNA sequences code for this CDR3. This rearrangement joins TRBV5-1 to TRBJ1-5; D remains unclear. Trimming shortened V by 0 bases and J by 0 bases, and 7 bases separated the two germline ends. The CDR3 is made up of 15 amino acids. CDR1 SGHRS and CDR2 YFSETQ come from the germline V gene. This CDR3 is CASSLGDNSNQPQHF. DNA of the CDR3: TGCGCCAGCAGCTTGGGAGACAATAGCAATCAGCCCCAGCATTTT.

V is TRBV2 and J is TRBJ1-2; possible D gene TRBD1, 6 bases. V was clipped by 1 base and J by 4 bases, with 10 bases between them. The CDR3 extends over 14 amino acids. Germline V gene lookup returns CDR1 SNHLY and CDR2 FYNNEI. In DNA form, the CDR3 reads TGTGCCAGCAGTGAAGGGACAGTCCTCTATGGCTACACCTTC. Translation gives CASSEGTVLYGYTF.

The chain combines TRBV28 with TRBJ2-2, with 8 bases identical to TRBD1. CDR1 is MDHEN, CDR2 SYDVKM, per germline. The ends lost 1 base at V and 0 bases at J; junction bases unmatched: 1. The CDR3 spans 16 residues. Here the CDR3 DNA reads TGTGCCAGCAGTTTATCGGGACAGGCGAACACCGGGGAGCTGTTTTTT. It encodes CASSLSGQANTGELFF.

The chain couples TRBV18 to TRBJ2-2; 10 positions match TRBD1. This CDR3 contains 15 residues. Unmatched junction bases numbered 2, after V lost 3 bases and J lost 4 bases. Germline lookup yields CDR1 KGHSH and CDR2 LQKENI. The CDR3 DNA is TGTGCCAGCTCACCGGACAGGGGGATCACCGGGGAGCTGTTTTTT. It codes for CASSPDRGITGELFF.

Only one count was recorded for this clone. The genes are TRBV5-1 and TRBJ2-3; the D is unclear. CDR1 and CDR2 from the germline V gene are SGHRS and YFSETQ. Trimming removed 2 bases at V and 0 bases at J, with 16 bases between. This CDR3 is 17 amino acids long. The CDR3: CASSFASGSRSTDTQYF. As DNA, the CDR3 is TGCGCCAGCAGCTTTGCCTCAGGATCCCGTAGCACAGATACGCAGTATTTT.

The chain recombines TRBV14 with TRBJ2-1, with D perhaps TRBD2 (6 bases). Germline V gives CDR1 SGHDN, CDR2 FVKESK. The CDR3 contains 12 residues. Deletions cut 4 bases from V and 9 bases from J, with 10 bases between. The CDR3 sequence: CASSPLSGEQFF. In nucleotides, the CDR3 is TGTGCCAGCAGCCCTCTTAGCGGTGAGCAGTTCTTC.

The chain uses TRBV6-5 and TRBJ1-4; D unclear. CDR1 is MNHEY, CDR2 SVGAGI, per germline. The V gene lost 8 bases and the J gene lost 6 bases, with 13 bases spanning the gap. The CDR3 contains 13 residues. The CDR3 protein is CASRLLGDEKLFF. The CDR3 coding sequence is TGTGCCAGCCGATTACTTGGGGATGAAAAACTGTTTTTT.

The chain joins TRBV27 to TRBJ2-7; TRBD2 aligns across 13 bases. CDR3 length: 19 amino acids. Germline V gene sequence: CDR1 MNHEY, CDR2 SMNVEV (reference sequence). The V gene end was trimmed by 5 bases and the J gene end by 5 bases; junction bases not matched to a gene: 18. CDR3: CASSPDWRTSGRGTHEQYF. The CDR3 DNA sequence: TGTGCCAGCAGTCCAGATTGGAGGACTAGCGGGAGAGGAACGCACGAGCAGTACTTC.

This chain connects TRBV10-3 to TRBJ2-5, with 11 bases fitting TRBD1. The closer fit of TRBJ2-7 to the DNA end suggests the J call may be wrong. The CDR3 is made up of 14 amino acids. The germline CDR1 and CDR2 sequences are ENHRY and SYGVKD. In DNA, the CDR3 is TGTGCCATCAGGCCGGGACAGGGGGGCTACGAGCAGTACTTC. Translating gives CAIRPGQGGYEQYF.

The J gene is TRBJ1-4, the V gene TRBV2; no definite D call. CDR3 length: 14 residues. With 8 bases removed from V and 4 bases from J, the gap between germline ends came to 14 bases. Germline V lookup: CDR1 SNHLY, CDR2 FYNNEI. DNA of the CDR3: TGTGCCAGCTTACGGGAAGAAGATAATGAAAAACTGTTTTTT. It encodes CASLREEDNEKLFF.

This sequence joins TRBV5-6 and TRBJ1-1; TRBD1 agrees at 8 bases. CDR3 length equals 15 residues. Trimming removed 0 bases from V and 3 bases from J; junction bases left unmatched: 4. In germline, CDR1 is SGHDT, CDR2 YYEEEE. CDR3 bases: TGTGCCAGCAGCTTGGTGGACAGGGTGTACACTGAAGCTTTCTTT. Translated, it gives CASSLVDRVYTEAFF.

The chain carries TRBV5-6 and TRBJ2-3; D call uncertain. This CDR3 region has 12 residues. Trimming took 3 bases from V and 3 from J, leaving 5 bases between them. The germline V gene has CDR1 SGHDT and CDR2 YYEEEE. In DNA form, the CDR3 reads TGTGCCAGCAGCTCGACTACAGATACGCAGTATTTT. Encoded protein: CASSSTTDTQYF.